This entry lists 25 T cell receptor beta chains sequenced from one sample in a study of blood T cell repertoires in COVID-19. TCRdb keeps only in-frame clones here, not all; method: immunoSEQ multiplex PCR. The sample consists of about 300,000 clones, about four fifths of them appearing once. Material: peripheral blood. The receptors originated from a woman aged 45-59 years who had recovered from COVID-19.

Only one count was recorded for this clone. The rearrangement joins TRBV4-3 to TRBJ2-1; 9 nucleotides align to TRBD1. The CDR3 is 17 residues long. Trimming removed 1 base from V and 3 bases from J; junction bases left unmatched: 7. Germline loops: CDR1 LGHNA, CDR2 YSLEER. CDR3 sequence (DNA): TGCGCCAGCAGCCAAGGCCCGGTGGGACAGGGCTACAATGAGCAGTTCTTC. It encodes CASSQGPVGQGYNEQFF.

The chain has TRBV19 and TRBJ2-1; 15 bases fit TRBD2. V shed 4 bases and J 15 bases; nucleotides not matched to a gene: 7. CDR1 and CDR2 from the germline V gene are LNHDA and SQIVND (reference sequence). There are 14 residues in the CDR3. CDR3 protein: CASSTGLAGGSLFF. The CDR3 region has the DNA TGTGCCAGTAGTACGGGACTAGCGGGGGGCTCCCTGTTCTTC. Drawing the rest from reference TRBV19 and TRBJ2-1, the complete variable domain is DGGITQSPKYLFRKEGQNVTLSCEQNLNHDAMYWYRQDPGQGLRLIYYSQIVNDFQKGDIAEGYSVSREKKESFPLTVTSAQKNPTAFYLCASSTGLAGGSLFFGPGTRLTVL.

The chain employs TRBV7-8 and TRBJ2-5, with 9 bases fitting TRBD2. CDR1 is SGHVS, CDR2 FQNEAQ, per germline. V lost 1 base, J lost 5 bases, and 5 bases stayed unmatched. The CDR3 is 15 residues long. Written as DNA, the CDR3 is TGTGCCAGCAGCTTAGGGAGCGGGGGGCCTGAGACCCAGTACTTC. Amino acid sequence: CASSLGSGGPETQYF.

V and J are TRBV20-1 and TRBJ1-2; no firm D call. The CDR3 covers 13 residues. V was clipped by 3 bases and J by 2 bases, with 10 bases between them. From germline, CDR1 is DFQATT and CDR2 SNEGSKA (reference sequence). The CDR3 protein is CSASVSGNYGYTF. As DNA, the CDR3 is TGCAGTGCTAGTGTGTCGGGGAACTATGGCTACACCTTC.

This chain joins TRBV18 and TRBJ2-1; 9 nucleotides agree with TRBD2. The CDR3 covers 17 residues. The V and J ends lost 4 bases and 6 bases, in that order; junction bases with no gene match: 13. Germline CDR1 is KGHSH and CDR2 is LQKENI. CDR3 coding DNA: TGTGCCAGCTCACTATCGACTAGCGGAGATCTCCGCAATGAGCAGTTCTTC. Translation gives CASSLSTSGDLRNEQFF.

V usage is TRBV29-1 and J usage is TRBJ1-5; 9 positions agree with TRBD1. The CDR3 length is 13 residues. Germline loops: CDR1 SQVTM, CDR2 ANQGSEA. The V gene end was trimmed by 4 bases and the J gene end by 6 bases; junction bases not matched to a gene: 4. The CDR3 coding sequence is TGCAGCGTTGGCATGGACAGGGGTCAGCCCCAGCATTTT. This translates into CSVGMDRGQPQHF. Full variable domain (outside the CDR3, taken from reference TRBV29-1 and TRBJ1-5): SAVISQKPSRDICQRGTSLTIQCQVDSQVTMMFWYRQQPGQSLTLIATANQGSEATYESGFVIDKFPISRPNLTFSTLTVSNMSPEDSSIYLCSVGMDRGQPQHFGDGTRLSIL.

The CDR3 region has the DNA TGTGCCAGCAGCGTATTGCAGGGGGGAAACACCATATATTTT. Protein: CASSVLQGGNTIYF. V usage is TRBV9 and J usage is TRBJ1-3, with D tentatively TRBD1 (6 bases). V lost 1 base to trimming and J lost 4 bases, with 9 bases between them. CDR1 and CDR2 (germline): SGDLS, YYNGEE. The CDR3 runs 14 residues.

The chain recombines TRBV5-5 with TRBJ1-2, with 8 nucleotides matching TRBD1. From germline, CDR1 is SGHKS and CDR2 YYEKEE (reference sequence). With 1 base clipped from V and 3 bases from J, the junction kept 11 bases outside the gene matches. The CDR3 is 17 amino acids. The CDR3 is CASSLRSYQGADYGYTF. The CDR3 DNA is TGTGCCAGCAGCTTGCGGTCGTATCAGGGGGCCGACTATGGCTACACCTTC.

The CDR3 DNA reads TGTGCCAGCAGTTCTTCCCCTTTAGGGACTTATGGCTACACCTTC. It specifies CASSSSPLGTYGYTF. This chain connects TRBV28 to TRBJ1-2, with D possibly being TRBD1 (5 bases). The CDR3 is 15 residues long. V was pared by 4 bases and J by 5 bases, with 17 bases between. Germline V gene data show CDR1 as MDHEN and CDR2 as SYDVKM.

The CDR3: CASSSGEVAGAYEQYF. The CDR3 nucleotides read TGCGCCAGCAGTTCTGGAGAGGTAGCGGGCGCCTACGAGCAGTACTTC. The chain employs TRBV5-1 and TRBJ2-7, with 7 bases matching TRBD2. Germline CDR1 reads SGHRS; CDR2 reads YFSETQ. The junction had 13 bases not matched to a gene; V was cut back by 5 bases and J by 2 bases. This CDR3 comprises 16 residues.

The chain employs TRBV5-5 and TRBJ1-1, with unresolved D. Between the trimmed V and J ends, which lost 1 base and 0 bases, there was a span of 7 bases. CDR1 and CDR2 from the germline V gene are SGHKS and YYEKEE (reference sequence). The CDR3 runs to 14 residues. CDR3: CASSLYTMNTEAFF. DNA of the CDR3: TGTGCCAGCAGCTTGTACACGATGAACACTGAAGCTTTCTTT.

This chain joins TRBV28 and TRBJ1-2; weak D call: TRBD1 (6 bases). V lost 6 bases and J 4 bases, leaving 9 bases between the germline ends. The CDR3 length is 12 residues. Germline lookup yields CDR1 MDHEN and CDR2 SYDVKM. Here the CDR3 reads CASRDSTYGYTF. Here the CDR3 DNA reads TGTGCCAGCAGGGACAGCACCTATGGCTACACCTTC.

V usage is TRBV3-1 (or the pseudogene TRBV3-2) and J usage is TRBJ2-3; D call uncertain. V was cut by 1 base and J by 0 bases, with 8 bases left in between. The CDR3 length is 15 residues. CDR1 and CDR2 (germline): LGHDT, YNNKEL (reference sequence). The CDR3 nucleotides read TGTGCCAGCAGCCAAGTCGCAGGTAGCACAGATACGCAGTATTTT. Amino acids: CASSQVAGSTDTQYF.

This chain connects TRBV6-5 to TRBJ1-1, with D unresolved. The length of the CDR3 is 12 residues. The germline V gene has CDR1 MNHEY and CDR2 SVGAGI. The CDR3, as DNA: TGTGTGATGGGAGTCCTGAACACTGAAGCTTTCTTT. Protein product: CVMGVLNTEAFF.

V usage is TRBV6-4 and J usage is TRBJ2-3, with D possibly matching TRBD1 (5 bases). With 5 bases removed from V and 4 bases from J, the gap between germline ends came to 7 bases. Germline CDR1 and CDR2: MRHNA and SNTAGT. The CDR3 length is 12 residues. CDR3 in amino acids: CASSTQADTQYF. CDR3 DNA sequence: TGTGCCAGCAGTACACAGGCAGATACGCAGTATTTT.

This clone came up once. The chain employs TRBV18 and TRBJ1-5; D is ambiguous. Germline V gene data show CDR1 as KGHSH and CDR2 as LQKENI. This CDR3 comprises 14 residues. Trimming pared 5 bases from V and 4 bases from J, leaving 12 bases between. This CDR3 reads CASSNRTENQPQHF. CDR3 DNA sequence: TGTGCCAGCTCAAATAGGACTGAAAATCAGCCCCAGCATTTT.

This clone is medium-sized in the sample. The CDR3 sequence: CASKGTGFTEAFF. In DNA form, the CDR3 reads TGTGCCAGCAAGGGGACAGGGTTTACTGAAGCTTTCTTT. The chain combines TRBV7-9 with TRBJ1-1; TRBD1 agrees at 9 bases. Germline V gives CDR1 SEHNR, CDR2 FQNEAQ (reference sequence). With V trimmed by 7 bases and J by 5 bases, 5 bases remained unmatched. This CDR3 has 13 residues.

The CDR3: CAGGDRESEKLFF. The CDR3 coding sequence is TGTGCAGGGGGCGACAGGGAAAGTGAAAAACTGTTTTTT. The J gene is TRBJ1-4, the V gene TRBV7-9, with 7 bases that match TRBD1. This CDR3 contains 13 residues. The germline V gene encodes CDR1 SEHNR and CDR2 FQNEAQ (reference sequence).

This clone was recorded only once. Other DNA sequences within the sample encode an identical CDR3. V usage is TRBV5-1 and J usage is TRBJ2-5; perhaps TRBD2 as D (5 bases). Trimming shortened V by 0 bases and J by 2 bases, and 11 bases separated the two germline ends. Germline CDR1 and CDR2: SGHRS and YFSETQ. The CDR3 is 15 residues long. The CDR3 region has the DNA TGCGCCAGCAGCTTGGTGCGGGCAGCTCAAGAGACCCAGTACTTC. Residues: CASSLVRAAQETQYF.

The chain has TRBV14 and TRBJ1-1; D gene ambiguous. V gave up 0 bases and J gave up 0 bases, with 17 bases separating them. There are 18 residues in the CDR3. Germline V gene sequence: CDR1 SGHDN, CDR2 FVKESK. The DNA for the CDR3 is TGTGCCAGCAGCCAAGATATTCGGCAGGTTACCATGAACACTGAAGCTTTCTTT. It is translated as CASSQDIRQVTMNTEAFF.

The chain couples TRBV29-1 to TRBJ2-1; 10 bases agree with TRBD2. The germline CDR1 and CDR2 sequences are SQVTM and ANQGSEA. The CDR3 contains 16 residues. V lost 0 bases and J lost 2; bases outside the gene matches: 4. As DNA, the CDR3 is TGCAGCGTTGAAGATGCCGGGACTAGCGCCTACAATGAGCAGTTCTTC. It codes for CSVEDAGTSAYNEQFF.

The chain couples TRBV14 to TRBJ2-7, with 11 positions matching TRBD2. CDR1 is SGHDN and CDR2 is FVKESK in the germline V gene. V gave up 5 bases and J gave up 5 bases; unmatched junction bases: 5. The CDR3 is made up of 14 amino acids. Written as DNA, the CDR3 is TGTGCCAGCAGCTCCACTAGCGGGAGCGACGAGCAGTACTTC. As protein: CASSSTSGSDEQYF.

The chain employs TRBV3-1 (or the pseudogene TRBV3-2) and TRBJ1-1; 7 nucleotides match TRBD1. Germline loops: CDR1 LGHDT, CDR2 YNNKEL (reference sequence). The CDR3 sequence is 16 residues long. V shed 0 bases and J 4 bases; nucleotides not matched to a gene: 8. This CDR3 reads CASSQEGTVFPTEAFF. CDR3 coding DNA: TGTGCCAGCAGCCAAGAGGGGACAGTTTTCCCCACTGAAGCTTTCTTT.

The rearrangement joins TRBV3-1 (or the pseudogene TRBV3-2) to TRBJ2-7, with TRBD1 matching over 7 bases. Germline values: CDR1 LGHDT, CDR2 YNNKEL (reference sequence). V trimming: 4 bases; J trimming: 2 bases; junction bases outside the gene matches: 8. The CDR3 is made up of 15 amino acids. This CDR3 is CASSPQRDSTYEQYF. The DNA for the CDR3 is TGTGCCAGCAGCCCCCAAAGGGACAGCACCTACGAGCAGTACTTC.

The J gene is TRBJ1-1, the V gene TRBV19; perhaps TRBD1 as D (6 bases). Trimming shortened V by 2 bases and J by 1 base, and 11 bases separated the two germline ends. CDR1 LNHDA and CDR2 SQIVND come from the germline V gene (reference sequence). The CDR3 consists of 15 residues. The DNA of the CDR3 is TGTGCCAGTAGTATAACGGCCAGGGGGAACACTGAAGCTTTCTTT. This encodes CASSITARGNTEAFF.